Listed here are 5 T cell receptor beta chains from one sample, sequenced in a study of response to subunit inactivated influenza vaccine. A single record per CDR3 protein comes from TCRdb applying MiXCR to the RT-PCR reads. The table records some 500,000 distinct CDR3 sequences, 10% to 15% of them present only once. Sequencing used PBMCs from blood, obtained 45 days after vaccination. Receptors were obtained from a man aged 50 to 59 who received an inactivated influenza vaccine.

This clonotype was seen a few times. The V gene is TRBV11-1, the J gene TRBJ2-3, with D possibly being TRBD2 (5 bases). The V end lost 3 bases, the J end lost 3 bases, and 22 bases lay between the germline ends. Germline CDR1 and CDR2: SGHAT and FQDESV (reference sequence). The CDR3 contains 18 residues. The DNA of the CDR3 is TGTGCCAGCAGCTTCCCCTCATCGGGGTTCGTCCTTACAGATACGCAGTATTTT. Translation: CASSFPSSGFVLTDTQYF. The full variable domain, rest sourced from reference TRBV11-1 and TRBJ2-3, is EAEVAQSPRYKITEKSQAVAFWCDPISGHATLYWYRQILGQGPELLVQFQDESVVDDSQLPKDRFSAERLKGVDSTLKIQPAELGDSAMYLCASSFPSSGFVLTDTQYFGPGTRLTVL.

V usage is TRBV11-2 and J usage is TRBJ2-3; D may be TRBD2 (6 bases). Germline V gene lookup returns CDR1 SGHAT and CDR2 FQNNGV. This CDR3 region has 15 residues. Trimming took off 5 bases at V and 3 bases at J, with 15 bases between the two ends. In DNA form, the CDR3 reads TGTGCCAGCAGCACTTTCAGACTAGTGACAGATACGCAGTATTTT. Protein product: CASSTFRLVTDTQYF.

This clonotype was counted between two and nine times. The rearrangement links TRBV15 to TRBJ1-2, with D uncertain. The CDR3 has 14 amino acids. The V end was cut by 1 base, the J end by 4 bases, with 10 bases between. The germline gives CDR1 LNHNV, CDR2 YYDKDF (reference sequence). The CDR3 sequence: CATSRGKDLYGYTF. The DNA of the CDR3 is TGTGCCACCAGCAGAGGAAAGGACCTCTATGGCTACACCTTC.

This clonotype was seen a handful of times. V is TRBV29-1 and J is TRBJ2-1, with no clear D. The CDR3 length is 12 residues. The germline V and J ends were trimmed by 7 bases and 7 bases, with 14 bases remaining between them. Germline CDR1 is SQVTM and CDR2 is ANQGSEA. CDR3 nucleotide sequence: TGCAGCGCCCAAGGTAATGAGAATGAGCAGTTCTTC. Residues: CSAQGNENEQFF.

This clonotype was detected only a few times. This sequence joins TRBV29-1 and TRBJ2-5, with TRBD1 matching over 7 bases. Trimming took 7 bases from V and 6 from J; bases not matched to a gene: 11. The length of the CDR3 is 13 residues. CDR1 and CDR2 from the germline V gene are SQVTM and ANQGSEA. The CDR3 is CSANDRVRQTQYF. The CDR3 nucleotides read TGCAGCGCAAACGACAGGGTCCGCCAGACCCAGTACTTC.